Shown below are 29 T cell receptor beta chains from a single sample sequenced in a study of Ad26.COV2.S vaccination and SARS-CoV-2 variants. Clones were sequenced by immunoSEQ multiplex PCR, and TCRdb holds only the in-frame ones, with some missing. The repertoire holds hundreds of thousands of clones, approximately 84% seen once, with 3.3% in the top ten. Treatment meaning: over 15 received Ad26.COV2.S at low or high dose, single or two shots; several received placebo; per-sample allocation not given. Specimens were obtained on day 63 following the first vaccine or placebo injection. Sequenced material: peripheral blood, taken in a trial of Ad26.COV2.S vaccine versus placebo. The receptors here all came from a person between 18 and 65 years old who received the Ad26.COV2.S COVID-19 vaccine or a placebo.

The chain couples TRBV7-9 to TRBJ2-2, with no clear D. Germline-derived CDR1 and CDR2 are SEHNR and FQNEAQ (reference sequence). V lost 2 bases and J lost 11, with 9 bases in between. The CDR3 length is 12 residues. The CDR3 sequence: CASSLNVGELFF. In DNA, the CDR3 is TGTGCCAGCAGCTTAAATGTGGGAGAGCTGTTTTTT.

This clone was seen a handful of times. The gene calls are TRBV19 and TRBJ1-2; unclear D gene. This CDR3 is built from 14 residues. Trimming took off 2 bases at V and 4 bases at J, with 11 bases between the two ends. Germline V CDR1 and CDR2: LNHDA, SQIVND (reference sequence). The CDR3 DNA reads TGTGCCAGTAGTATACGATCGGGGATCTATGGCTACACCTTC. Residues: CASSIRSGIYGYTF.

The rearrangement joins TRBV7-9 to TRBJ2-3; 12 bases line up with TRBD2. Trimming removed 5 bases from V and 2 bases from J; junction bases left unmatched: 2. Germline V gene sequence: CDR1 SEHNR, CDR2 FQNEAQ (reference sequence). The CDR3 sequence is 15 residues long. The CDR3 spells CASSGLAGNTDTQYF. The CDR3 coding sequence is TGTGCCAGCAGCGGACTAGCGGGGAACACAGATACGCAGTATTTT. Full variable domain (rest looked up from reference TRBV7-9 and TRBJ2-3): DTGVSQNPRHKITKRGQNVTFRCDPISEHNRLYWYRQTLGQGPEFLTYFQNEAQLEKSRLLSDRFSAERPKGSFSTLEIQRTEQGDSAMYLCASSGLAGNTDTQYFGPGTRLTVL.

The V gene is TRBV20-1, the J gene TRBJ2-5, with D uncertain. Germline assignment: CDR1 DFQATT and CDR2 SNEGSKA (reference sequence). V gave up 3 bases and J gave up 13 bases, with 9 bases separating them. This CDR3 comprises 9 residues. The CDR3 sequence: CSASHGPYF. CDR3 nucleotides: TGCAGTGCTAGCCACGGGCCGTACTTC.

The chain carries TRBV30 and TRBJ2-2, with a possible D match to TRBD1 (6 bases). V gave up 1 base and J gave up 1 base, with 10 bases separating them. Germline values: CDR1 GTSNPN, CDR2 SVGIG (reference sequence). There are 15 residues in the CDR3. This CDR3 reads CAWSGRGGNTGELFF. The CDR3, as DNA: TGTGCCTGGAGTGGCAGGGGCGGGAACACCGGGGAGCTGTTTTTT.

The J gene is TRBJ2-5, the V gene TRBV7-6, with D possibly TRBD2 on 7 matching bases. The CDR3 sequence is 16 residues long. V lost 3 bases and J lost 4, with 18 bases in between. CDR1 and CDR2 from the germline V gene are SGHVS and FNYEAQ. CDR3 sequence: CASSLGGLGARETQYF. The CDR3 DNA follows: TGTGCCAGCAGCTTGGGGGGGCTGGGGGCTCGAGAGACCCAGTACTTC.

This clone turned up a few times. V and J are TRBV7-2 and TRBJ1-3, with no clear D. Germline lookup yields CDR1 SGHTA and CDR2 FQGNSA. This CDR3 comprises 16 residues. The V end lost 1 base, the J end lost 0 bases, and 10 bases lay between the germline ends. The DNA for the CDR3 is TGTGCCAGCAGCTTAGGGTCGGGAATCTCTGGAAACACCATATATTTT. Encoded protein: CASSLGSGISGNTIYF.

The V and J genes are TRBV7-9 and TRBJ1-2, with D uncertain. Trimming took off 8 bases at V and 7 bases at J, with 14 bases between the two ends. The CDR3 has 12 amino acids. The germline V gene encodes CDR1 SEHNR and CDR2 FQNEAQ (reference sequence). The DNA for the CDR3 is TGTGCCAGCGCCCCTAGGGCGGGTGGCTACACCTTC. This encodes CASAPRAGGYTF.

This clone was recorded a few times. This chain uses TRBV27 with TRBJ1-4; D gene uncertain. The CDR3 covers 14 residues. Trimming removed 2 bases from V and 7 bases from J, with 11 bases in between. Germline V gives CDR1 MNHEY, CDR2 SMNVEV (reference sequence). The CDR3 here is CASSLRQSSEKLFF. CDR3 nucleotide sequence: TGTGCCAGCAGTTTACGGCAGTCCTCTGAAAAACTGTTTTTT.

V gene TRBV19 combines with J gene TRBJ1-5; D not certain. CDR1 and CDR2 (germline): LNHDA, SQIVND (reference sequence). This CDR3 is 14 amino acids long. Trimming left V 1 base short and J 4 bases short, with 8 bases between. In nucleotides, the CDR3 is TGTGCCAGTAGTATAGGGACGGGAAATCAGCCCCAGCATTTT. Protein product: CASSIGTGNQPQHF. Full variable domain (rest looked up from reference TRBV19 and TRBJ1-5): DGGITQSPKYLFRKEGQNVTLSCEQNLNHDAMYWYRQDPGQGLRLIYYSQIVNDFQKGDIAEGYSVSREKKESFPLTVTSAQKNPTAFYLCASSIGTGNQPQHFGDGTRLSIL.

The count of this clone is one. The V call is TRBV7-9, the J call TRBJ2-5, with 8 positions matching TRBD1. J lost 5 bases, V lost 4 bases, and 6 bases had no gene match. The germline V gene has CDR1 SEHNR and CDR2 FQNEAQ (reference sequence). The CDR3 is made up of 14 amino acids. CDR3 in DNA: TGTGCCAGCAGCTCAGGGGGCATGTTGGAGACCCAGTACTTC. Protein sequence: CASSSGGMLETQYF.

The CDR3 nucleotides are TGTGCCAGCAGCTTCGGACTAGCGGTGAACGCAGATACGCAGTATTTT. It specifies CASSFGLAVNADTQYF. The V gene is TRBV7-8, the J gene TRBJ2-3, with TRBD2 identical over 10 bases. The CDR3 runs to 16 residues. Germline V gives CDR1 SGHVS, CDR2 FQNEAQ. V shed 3 bases and J 4 bases; nucleotides not matched to a gene: 7.

The V and J genes are TRBV6-2 or TRBV6-3 and TRBJ1-2; no clear D gene. With 3 bases removed from V and 5 bases from J, the gap between germline ends came to 13 bases. Germline V gene data show CDR1 as MNHEY and CDR2 as SVGEGT. The CDR3 covers 14 residues. CDR3 DNA: TGTGCCAGCAGTTATAATGGAGAAATTTATGGCTACACCTTC. Encoded protein: CASSYNGEIYGYTF.

The count of this clone is one. The chain combines TRBV19 with TRBJ1-1; D may be TRBD1 (6 bases). The CDR3 totals 18 residues. V was pared by 7 bases and J by 0 bases, with 24 bases between. Germline V gene data show CDR1 as LNHDA and CDR2 as SQIVND (reference sequence). The CDR3 DNA follows: TGTGCCAGTACTCCCCCACGGGGTCAGGGGCCCATGAACACTGAAGCTTTCTTT. This codes for CASTPPRGQGPMNTEAFF.

The V call is TRBV5-1, the J call TRBJ2-1; D is perhaps TRBD2 (5 bases). V shed 2 bases and J shed 1 base, with 13 bases lying between them. The CDR3 totals 16 residues. Per the germline V gene, CDR1 is SGHRS and CDR2 is YFSETQ. The CDR3 DNA reads TGCGCCAGCAGCTTCCTCGGGGAGTCATCCTACAATGAGCAGTTCTTC. Translating it yields CASSFLGESSYNEQFF.

CDR3 amino acids: CASRIERTNEKLFF. The CDR3 region has the DNA TGTGCCAGTAGAATCGAGAGAACTAATGAAAAACTGTTTTTT. V is TRBV19 and J is TRBJ1-4; D is uncertain. Germline assignment: CDR1 LNHDA and CDR2 SQIVND (reference sequence). V was shortened by 6 bases and J by 1 base, with 9 bases between the two germline ends. The CDR3 runs to 14 residues.

As concerns this clone: This CDR3 is also generated by other DNA sequences in the sample. V gene TRBV5-1 combines with J gene TRBJ2-1; TRBD1 matches at 9 bases. The CDR3 loop spans 15 amino acids. CDR1 and CDR2 (germline): SGHRS, YFSETQ. With V trimmed by 2 bases and J by 1 base, 1 base remained unmatched. CDR3 sequence reads: CASSLGQGSYNEQFF. CDR3 DNA: TGCGCCAGCAGCTTAGGACAGGGGTCCTACAATGAGCAGTTCTTC.

The V call is TRBV5-5, the J call TRBJ1-6; D remains unclear. CDR3 length: 14 residues. The germline V and J ends were trimmed by 6 bases and 9 bases, with 16 bases remaining between them. Germline CDR1 is SGHKS and CDR2 is YYEKEE (reference sequence). CDR3: CASTRVEGGSPLHF. The CDR3 DNA follows: TGTGCCAGCACCCGGGTGGAGGGCGGTTCACCCCTCCACTTT. Full variable domain (remainder filled in from reference TRBV5-5 and TRBJ1-6): DAGVTQSPTHLIKTRGQQVTLRCSPISGHKSVSWYQQVLGQGPQFIFQYYEKEERGRGNFPDRFSARQFPNYSSELNVNALLLGDSALYLCASTRVEGGSPLHFGNGTRLTVT.

V and J are TRBV29-1 and TRBJ2-7, with 8 bases aligning to TRBD1. V shed 6 bases, J shed 5 bases, and the junction held 12 bases outside the gene matches. Germline values: CDR1 SQVTM, CDR2 ANQGSEA. This CDR3 region has 14 residues. The CDR3 region is CSVRPTGASHEQYF. In DNA, the CDR3 is TGCAGCGTCCGACCGACAGGGGCGTCACACGAGCAGTACTTC.

This chain links TRBV9 with TRBJ1-1; 9 bases fit TRBD1. J was trimmed by 6 bases and V by 0 bases; bases with no gene match: 3. The CDR3 length is 14 residues. Germline V lookup: CDR1 SGDLS, CDR2 YYNGEE. The CDR3 DNA reads as TGTGCCAGCAGCGTAGACAGGGGGCACGCTGAAGCTTTCTTT. Its translation: CASSVDRGHAEAFF.

The chain recombines TRBV7-8 with TRBJ2-7; 7 nucleotides align to TRBD2. The germline CDR1 and CDR2 sequences are SGHVS and FQNEAQ. This CDR3 is 16 amino acids long. Germline trimming cut 2 bases from V and 6 bases from J; bases unmatched to any gene: 13. In DNA form, the CDR3 reads TGTGCCAGCAGCTTACCGGCTAGCGGACTAGAAGGCGAGCAGTACTTC. Its translation: CASSLPASGLEGEQYF. The entire variable domain, with the rest obtained from reference TRBV7-8 and TRBJ2-7, is as follows: GAGVSQSPRYKVAKRGQDVALRCDPISGHVSLFWYQQALGQGPEFLTYFQNEAQLDKSGLPSDRFFAERPEGSVSTLKIQRTQQEDSAVYLCASSLPASGLEGEQYFGPGTRLTVT.

The chain recombines TRBV28 with TRBJ1-6, with D maybe TRBD1 (6 bases). The V and J ends lost 6 bases and 14 bases respectively, with 14 bases between them. In germline, CDR1 is MDHEN, CDR2 SYDVKM. CDR3 size: 12 residues. The CDR3 here is CASSPLGATLHF. The CDR3 DNA sequence: TGTGCCAGCAGCCCCTTGGGGGCAACCCTCCACTTT.

The rearrangement links TRBV5-4 to TRBJ2-7, with a possible D match to TRBD1 (6 bases). Germline CDR1 SGHNT, CDR2 YYREEE (reference sequence). The CDR3 sequence is 14 residues long. Trimming stripped 9 bases from V and 5 bases from J, with 21 bases between. The CDR3 loop is CATFSLGAKHEQYF. The CDR3 DNA reads as TGTGCCACCTTCAGCTTGGGGGCGAAACACGAGCAGTACTTC.

The chain links TRBV27 to TRBJ1-5, with D perhaps matching TRBD1 (5 bases). V was trimmed by 5 bases and J by 1 base, leaving 9 bases between them. CDR1 is MNHEY and CDR2 is SMNVEV in the germline V gene (reference sequence). The CDR3 has 14 residues. The CDR3 DNA reads as TGTGCCAGCAGTGGGACCGTAAGCAATCAGCCCCAGCATTTT. Translating it yields CASSGTVSNQPQHF.

This chain links TRBV4-2 with TRBJ2-2; 8 nucleotides agree with TRBD2. With V trimmed by 5 bases and J by 5 bases, 10 bases remained unmatched. The CDR3 runs 16 residues. Germline V gene sequence: CDR1 LGHNA, CDR2 YNFKEQ. The CDR3 nucleotides are TGTGCCAGCAGCAATAGCGGGGACTCGGGGACCGGGGAGCTGTTTTTT. It yields the protein CASSNSGDSGTGELFF.

The chain employs TRBV2 and TRBJ1-2, with TRBD1 identical over 8 bases. The CDR3 sequence is 12 residues long. V trimming: 6 bases; J trimming: 3 bases; junction bases outside the gene matches: 0. Germline CDR1 and CDR2: SNHLY and FYNNEI. In DNA form, the CDR3 reads TGTGCCAGCAGGGGACAGGACTATGGCTACACCTTC. Protein sequence: CASRGQDYGYTF.

The V and J genes are TRBV11-2 and TRBJ1-4; 10 bases align to TRBD1. V lost 2 bases, J lost 6 bases, and 9 bases stayed unmatched. This CDR3 is built from 17 residues. Germline assignment: CDR1 SGHAT and CDR2 FQNNGV. The CDR3 reads CASSLSISDRGYEKLFF. CDR3 DNA: TGTGCCAGCAGCTTAAGTATATCGGACAGGGGGTATGAAAAACTGTTTTTT.

This chain links TRBV29-1 with TRBJ2-5; D might be TRBD1 (5 bases). V dropped 3 bases and J dropped 1 base, with 12 bases sitting between them. Germline V gene lookup returns CDR1 SQVTM and CDR2 ANQGSEA. The CDR3 has 14 amino acids. CDR3 sequence (DNA): TGCAGCGTTGACCTTACAGGAACCCAAGAGACCCAGTACTTC. Its translation is CSVDLTGTQETQYF.

The chain employs TRBV27 and TRBJ2-5; 8 nucleotides line up with TRBD2. The CDR3 totals 14 residues. J was trimmed by 5 bases and V by 6 bases; bases with no gene match: 8. CDR1 is MNHEY and CDR2 is SMNVEV in the germline V gene (reference sequence). The CDR3 DNA sequence: TGTGCCAGCAGGGAGGCCTCGGGGGGGGAGACCCAGTACTTC. It yields the protein CASREASGGETQYF.